What follows is one T cell receptor (beta chain) and its context. Only one count was recorded for this clone. The target of this receptor is not known. No much larger clone is present one base from it, and per-base qualities are unavailable. Library preparation was by the immunoSEQ multiplex PCR assay. The authors' analysis ran thus. A statistical classification framework was built to diagnose cytomegalovirus status from the catalog of TCR beta chain sequences. Held by TCRdb, this immuneACCESS table contains in-frame sequences only and omits some clones. Under half of the omission traces to an unresolved V gene where checked; the cause of the rest is unknown. The V and J calls and the clone size are those of that table, but D and trimming were determined from the DNA. The sample table shows some 250,000 clones, and around 89% are seen once. The ten most abundant clones make up around 0.34% of the sample.

Donors formed part of the validation cohort, which comprised 120 subjects and was distinct from the first cohort of 666 subjects. CDR1 and CDR2 are read off the germline V gene as SGHRS and YFSETQ. Trimming takes 0 bases from V and 9 bases from J, and the germline ends sit 13 bases apart. The CDR3 goes from the cysteine to the phenylalanine over 13 residues. Solely the CDR3 DNA is kept, with 39 bases framed from the first base. The record originates from a study of cytomegalovirus exposure and HLA in healthy donors (TCRdb year 2017). Looking at the study overall: The 650 to 800 repertoires of the first cohort and the 120 validation repertoires were produced on the same platform, according to a later analysis. Along with the roughly 610-subject first cohort, a separate validation cohort of some 130 different subjects was used. The study aimed to test whether cataloging public T cell receptors could reveal signatures of past pathogen exposure. High-throughput TCR immunosequencing, statistical association of individual TCRs with disease status, and machine learning were combined to predict cytomegalovirus infection status. General conclusions and limits of the study: Most TCR sequences were seen in very few donors, while some public TCRs were found in many individuals. A total of 164 TCR beta chains were listed by the study as associated with cytomegalovirus. The classifier was reported to diagnose cytomegalovirus status with high specificity and sensitivity in both the original and validation cohorts. In a later analysis, TCRs clustered in the first cohort were found to also tend to co-occur in the roughly 120 validation repertoires, with 85% to 95% of cluster scores above 0. According to the authors, the approach could potentially be generalized to other disease states and immunological phenotypes. Three of the identified cytomegalovirus-associated TCR beta chains were confirmed in vitro to be specific for cytomegalovirus antigens. All 120 or so repertoires were used to score co-occurrence in the validation cohort in a later analysis, because that analysis had no HLA typing for the cohort.

Specimen: PBMCs. The TCR comes from a woman between 18 and 30 years old in good health and CMV-seronegative. Recombination linked TRBV5-1 to TRBJ2-7; tentative D gene TRBD2, with 5 bases matching. CDR3 reads: CASSLGTDLGQYF. The DNA reads as follows: TGCGCCAGCAGCTTGGGGACGGACTTGGGGCAGTACTTC.